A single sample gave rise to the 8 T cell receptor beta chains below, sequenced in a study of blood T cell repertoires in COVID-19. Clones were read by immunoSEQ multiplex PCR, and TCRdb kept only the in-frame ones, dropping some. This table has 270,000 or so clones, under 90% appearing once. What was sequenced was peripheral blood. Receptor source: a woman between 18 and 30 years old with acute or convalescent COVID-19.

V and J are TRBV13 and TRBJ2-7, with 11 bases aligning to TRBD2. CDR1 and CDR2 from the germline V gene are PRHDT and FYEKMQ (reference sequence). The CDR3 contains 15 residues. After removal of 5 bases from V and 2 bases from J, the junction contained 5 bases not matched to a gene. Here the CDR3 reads CASSPLLAGAYEQYF. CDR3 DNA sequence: TGTGCCAGCAGCCCCTTACTAGCGGGGGCCTACGAGCAGTACTTC.

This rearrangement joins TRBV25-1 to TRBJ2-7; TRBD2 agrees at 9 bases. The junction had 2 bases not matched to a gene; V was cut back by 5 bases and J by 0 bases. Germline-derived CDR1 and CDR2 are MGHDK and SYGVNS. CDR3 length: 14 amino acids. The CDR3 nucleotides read TGTGCCAGCAGTAATAGCGGGAGCTCCTACGAGCAGTACTTC. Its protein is CASSNSGSSYEQYF.

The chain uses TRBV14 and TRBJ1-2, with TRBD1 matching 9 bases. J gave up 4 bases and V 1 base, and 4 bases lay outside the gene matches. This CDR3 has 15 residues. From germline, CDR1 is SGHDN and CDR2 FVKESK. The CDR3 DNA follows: TGTGCCAGCAGCCAAGGGACAGGGGCGGCCTATGGCTACACCTTC. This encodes CASSQGTGAAYGYTF.

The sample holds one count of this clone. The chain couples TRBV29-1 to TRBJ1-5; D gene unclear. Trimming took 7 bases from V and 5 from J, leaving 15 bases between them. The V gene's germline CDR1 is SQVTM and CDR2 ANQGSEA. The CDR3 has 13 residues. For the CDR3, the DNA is TGCAGCGCTTGTCAGGATCCCGATCAGCCCCAGCATTTT. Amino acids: CSACQDPDQPQHF.

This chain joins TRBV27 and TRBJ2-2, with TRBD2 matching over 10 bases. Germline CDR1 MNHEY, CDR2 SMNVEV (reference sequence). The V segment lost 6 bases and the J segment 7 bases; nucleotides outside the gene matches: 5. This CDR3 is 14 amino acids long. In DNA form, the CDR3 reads TGTGCCAGCAGCCCAAGGACTAGCGGCGGGGAGCTGTTTTTT. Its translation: CASSPRTSGGELFF.

The CDR3 loop is CASSLGRNNYGYTF. For the CDR3, the DNA is TGTGCCAGCAGCTTAGGCAGGAACAACTATGGCTACACCTTC. V usage is TRBV7-2 and J usage is TRBJ1-2; D ambiguous. The CDR3 consists of 14 residues. Germline loops: CDR1 SGHTA, CDR2 FQGNSA. Between the trimmed V and J ends, which lost 1 base and 2 bases, there was a span of 8 bases.

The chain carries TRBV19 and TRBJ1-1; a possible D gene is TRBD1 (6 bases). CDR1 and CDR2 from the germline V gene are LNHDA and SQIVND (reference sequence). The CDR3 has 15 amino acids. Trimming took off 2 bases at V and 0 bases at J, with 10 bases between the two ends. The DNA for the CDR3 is TGTGCCAGTAGTATACTCGGGACAATGAACACTGAAGCTTTCTTT. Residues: CASSILGTMNTEAFF.

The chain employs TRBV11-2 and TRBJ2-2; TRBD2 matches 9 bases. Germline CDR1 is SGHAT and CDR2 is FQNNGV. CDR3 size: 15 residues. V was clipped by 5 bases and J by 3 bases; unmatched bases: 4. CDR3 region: CASSQAGGHTGELFF. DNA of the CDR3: TGTGCCAGCAGCCAGGCGGGAGGGCACACCGGGGAGCTGTTTTTT.